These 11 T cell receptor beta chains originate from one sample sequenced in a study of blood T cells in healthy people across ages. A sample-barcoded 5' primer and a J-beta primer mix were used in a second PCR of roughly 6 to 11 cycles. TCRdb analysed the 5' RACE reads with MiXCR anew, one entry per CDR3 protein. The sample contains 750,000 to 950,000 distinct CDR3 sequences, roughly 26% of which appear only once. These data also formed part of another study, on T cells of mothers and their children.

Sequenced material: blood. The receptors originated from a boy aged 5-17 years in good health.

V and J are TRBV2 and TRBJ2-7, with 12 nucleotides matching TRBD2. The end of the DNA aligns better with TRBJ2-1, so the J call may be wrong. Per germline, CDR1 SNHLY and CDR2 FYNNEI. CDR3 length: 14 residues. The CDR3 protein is CASPPSGGAVKQFF. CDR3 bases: TGTGCCAGCCCCCCTAGCGGGGGGGCCGTTAAGCAGTTCTTC.

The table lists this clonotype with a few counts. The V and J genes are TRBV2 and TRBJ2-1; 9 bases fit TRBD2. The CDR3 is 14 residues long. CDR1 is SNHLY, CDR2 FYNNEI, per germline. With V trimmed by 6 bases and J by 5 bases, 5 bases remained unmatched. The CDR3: CASRERGVDNEQFF. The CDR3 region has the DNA TGTGCCAGCAGGGAGCGGGGGGTAGACAATGAGCAGTTCTTC.

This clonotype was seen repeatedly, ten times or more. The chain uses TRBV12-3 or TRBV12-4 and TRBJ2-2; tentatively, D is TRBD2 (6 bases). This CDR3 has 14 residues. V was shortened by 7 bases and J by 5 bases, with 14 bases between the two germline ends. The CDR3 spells CASNPQEGTGELFF. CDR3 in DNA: TGTGCCAGCAATCCACAGGAGGGGACCGGGGAGCTGTTTTTT.

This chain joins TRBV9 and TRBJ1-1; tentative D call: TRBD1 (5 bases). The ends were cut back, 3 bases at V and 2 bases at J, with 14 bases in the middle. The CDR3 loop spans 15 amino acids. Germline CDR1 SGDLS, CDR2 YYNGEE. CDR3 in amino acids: CASSGAAGVNTEAFF. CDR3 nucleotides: TGTGCCAGCAGCGGGGCAGCGGGGGTCAACACTGAAGCTTTCTTT.

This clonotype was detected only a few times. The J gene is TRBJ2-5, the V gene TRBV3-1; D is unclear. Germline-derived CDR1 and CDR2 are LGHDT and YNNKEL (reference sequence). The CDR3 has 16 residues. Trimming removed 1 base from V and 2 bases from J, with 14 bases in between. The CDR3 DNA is TGTGCCAGCAGCCAAGCTGGCGAGGACGTACAAGAGACCCAGTACTTC. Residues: CASSQAGEDVQETQYF.

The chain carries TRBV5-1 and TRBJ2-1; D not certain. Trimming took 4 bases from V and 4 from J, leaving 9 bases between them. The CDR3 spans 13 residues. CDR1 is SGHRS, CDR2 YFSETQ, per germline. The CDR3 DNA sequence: TGCGCCAGCAGCCTAGGGATGTACAATGAGCAGTTCTTC. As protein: CASSLGMYNEQFF.

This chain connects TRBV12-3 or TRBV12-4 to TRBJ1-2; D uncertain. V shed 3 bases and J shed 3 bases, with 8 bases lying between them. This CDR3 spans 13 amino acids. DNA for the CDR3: TGTGCCAGCAGTTTCCAACTTCACTATGGCTACACCTTC. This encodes CASSFQLHYGYTF.

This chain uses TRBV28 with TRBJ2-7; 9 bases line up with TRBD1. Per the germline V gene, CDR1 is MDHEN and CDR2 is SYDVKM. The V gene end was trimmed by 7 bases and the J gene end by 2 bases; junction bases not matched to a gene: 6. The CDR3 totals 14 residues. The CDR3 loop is CASTFGQGTYEQYF. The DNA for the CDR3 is TGTGCCAGCACCTTCGGACAGGGGACCTACGAGCAGTACTTC.

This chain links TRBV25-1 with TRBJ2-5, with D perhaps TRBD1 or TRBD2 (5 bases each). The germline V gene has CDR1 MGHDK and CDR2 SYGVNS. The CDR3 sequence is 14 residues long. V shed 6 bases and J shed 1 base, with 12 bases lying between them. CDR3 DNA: TGTGCCAGCAGCGCCTTGGGGGTCCAAGAGACCCAGTACTTC. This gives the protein CASSALGVQETQYF.

CDR3 in amino acids: CATSDFSRDRDEQFF. The CDR3 DNA sequence: TGTGCCACCAGTGATTTCTCCCGGGACAGGGATGAGCAGTTCTTC. The genes are TRBV24-1 and TRBJ2-5; 9 positions agree with TRBD1. The J call is in doubt because the DNA end fits TRBJ2-1 better. The CDR3 consists of 15 residues. Germline CDR1 reads KGHDR; CDR2 reads SFDVKD.

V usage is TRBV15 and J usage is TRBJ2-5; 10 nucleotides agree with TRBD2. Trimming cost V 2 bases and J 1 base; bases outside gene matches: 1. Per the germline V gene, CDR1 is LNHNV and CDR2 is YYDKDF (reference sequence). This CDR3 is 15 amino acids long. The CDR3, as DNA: TGTGCCACCAGCAGACTAGCGGGGGTCCAAGAGACCCAGTACTTC. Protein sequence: CATSRLAGVQETQYF.